The 8 T cell receptor beta chains below all came from one sample that was sequenced in a study of response to subunit inactivated influenza vaccine. TCRdb redid the calling of the RT-PCR reads with MiXCR, one entry per CDR3 protein. The sample lists 500,000 to 550,000 distinct CDR3 sequences, about 7.2% seen once, with around 13% in the top ten. Sequenced here: PBMCs from blood, sampled around 2 years after vaccination. These receptors all stem from a man aged 50-75 years who received an inactivated influenza vaccine.

This clonotype came up a few times. The chain uses TRBV18 and TRBJ1-1; the D gene is possibly TRBD1 (6 bases). Germline values: CDR1 KGHSH, CDR2 LQKENI. Between the trimmed V and J ends, which lost 5 bases and 3 bases, there was a span of 13 bases. The CDR3 has 14 residues. CDR3 coding DNA: TGTGCCAGCTCAGCACAGGGTTTTGACACTGAAGCTTTCTTT. As protein: CASSAQGFDTEAFF.

This clonotype showed up just a few times. V gene TRBV5-6 combines with J gene TRBJ1-3; TRBD1 agrees at 10 bases. CDR1 SGHDT and CDR2 YYEEEE come from the germline V gene. The length of the CDR3 is 15 residues. V gave up 3 bases and J gave up 3 bases; unmatched junction bases: 3. The CDR3 spells CASSSDRGLGNTIYF. The CDR3 bases are TGTGCCAGCAGCTCCGACAGGGGGCTTGGAAACACCATATATTTT.

The chain joins TRBV7-9 to TRBJ1-1, with D tentatively TRBD1 (6 bases). Germline CDR1 is SEHNR and CDR2 is FQNEAQ (reference sequence). Trimming pared 5 bases from V and 9 bases from J, leaving 10 bases between. The CDR3 runs to 11 residues. The CDR3 loop is CASSGDTKAFF. CDR3 coding DNA: TGTGCCAGCAGCGGGGACACCAAAGCTTTCTTT.

This clonotype showed up just a few times. This sequence joins TRBV4-3 and TRBJ2-2; TRBD2 agrees at 10 bases. This CDR3 comprises 18 residues. Unmatched junction bases numbered 10, after V lost 0 bases and J lost 6 bases. In germline, CDR1 is LGHNA, CDR2 YSLEER. The CDR3 spells CASSQDLGPSGRAGELFF. In DNA, the CDR3 is TGCGCCAGCAGCCAAGATTTGGGGCCTAGCGGGAGAGCCGGGGAGCTGTTTTTT.

In its sample, this clonotype was seen a few times. The CDR3 DNA reads TGTGCCACCAGCAGAGGACAGGGAAGCAATCAGCCCCAGCATTTT. As protein: CATSRGQGSNQPQHF. The chain joins TRBV15 to TRBJ1-5; 7 bases are a match to TRBD1. CDR1 and CDR2 from the germline V gene are LNHNV and YYDKDF (reference sequence). The V gene end was trimmed by 1 base and the J gene end by 1 base; junction bases not matched to a gene: 1. The CDR3 is 15 amino acids.

This clonotype has just a few counts. V is TRBV2 and J is TRBJ2-3, with D unclear. Between the trimmed V and J ends, which lost 4 bases and 6 bases, there was a span of 11 bases. The germline CDR1 and CDR2 sequences are SNHLY and FYNNEI. The CDR3 is 13 amino acids. The CDR3 coding sequence is TGTGCCAGCAGTGTTCGACTCGAGGATACGCAGTATTTT. The encoded protein is CASSVRLEDTQYF.

The chain is built from TRBV5-8 and TRBJ2-1; TRBD1 matches at 8 bases. The CDR3 length is 14 residues. Looked up from germline, CDR1 is SGHTS and CDR2 is YDEGEE. With V trimmed by 4 bases and J by 8 bases, 8 bases remained unmatched. CDR3 nucleotide sequence: TGTGCCAGCAGCCTGAGGGACAGGTATGATGAGCAGTTCTTC. Its translation is CASSLRDRYDEQFF. Variable domain in full (rest from reference TRBV5-8 and TRBJ2-1): EAGVTQSPTHLIKTRGQQATLRCSPISGHTSVYWYQQALGLGLQFLLWYDEGEERNRGNFPPRFSGRQFPNYSSELNVNALELEDSALYLCASSLRDRYDEQFFGPGTRLTVL.

In its sample, this clonotype was seen many times. The genes are TRBV12-3 or TRBV12-4 and TRBJ2-1; 7 bases match TRBD2. This CDR3 has 15 residues. Trimming removed 4 bases from V and 2 bases from J; junction bases left unmatched: 5. CDR3 sequence: CASSSTSRPYNEQFF. In DNA form, the CDR3 reads TGTGCCAGCAGTTCGACTAGCCGTCCCTACAATGAGCAGTTCTTC.